These 11 T cell receptor beta chains were sequenced from one sample in a study of blood T cells in healthy people across ages. The authors ran a second PCR of about 6 to 12 cycles using a sample-barcoded 5' primer and a J-beta primer mix. In TCRdb, the 5' RACE reads were re-called with MiXCR into one record per CDR3 protein. The sample contains hundreds of thousands of distinct CDR3 sequences, about 61% of which appear only once. The source material was blood. The source is a middle-aged man in good health.

This clonotype was detected only a few times. The J gene is TRBJ2-3, the V gene TRBV29-1, with 9 bases aligning to TRBD2. The V gene's germline CDR1 is SQVTM and CDR2 ANQGSEA. CDR3 size: 18 residues. The junction had 18 bases not matched to a gene; V was cut back by 5 bases and J by 3 bases. The CDR3 DNA follows: TGCAGCGTTAACCCAGGGGGTTGGCTAGCGGGGCGTACAGATACGCAGTATTTT. As protein: CSVNPGGWLAGRTDTQYF.

This clonotype has just a few counts. The CDR3 spells CASSRAWQGINEQYF. In nucleotides, the CDR3 is TGTGCCAGCAGCCGAGCTTGGCAGGGTATCAACGAGCAGTACTTC. V gene TRBV3-1 combines with J gene TRBJ2-7, with D possibly being TRBD1 (5 bases). Per the germline V gene, CDR1 is LGHDT and CDR2 is YNNKEL (reference sequence). Trimming cost V 4 bases and J 5 bases, with 18 bases left between them. The CDR3 spans 15 residues.

This clonotype was found many times. J is TRBJ2-5 and V is TRBV18, with D unclear. Germline CDR1 is KGHSH and CDR2 is LQKENI. The V gene lost 8 bases and the J gene lost 5 bases, with 9 bases spanning the gap. The CDR3 runs to 11 residues. CDR3 DNA sequence: TGTGCCAGCAGCCCAAGTGAGACCCAGTACTTC. Its protein product is CASSPSETQYF. The full variable domain, completed using reference TRBV18 and TRBJ2-5, is NAGVMQNPRHLVRRRGQEARLRCSPMKGHSHVYWYRQLPEEGLKFMVYLQKENIIDESGMPKERFSAEFPKEGPSILRIQQVVRGDSAAYFCASSPSETQYFGPGTRLLVL.

The chain employs TRBV27 and TRBJ2-7; TRBD1 aligns across 10 bases. CDR1 is MNHEY, CDR2 SMNVEV, per germline (reference sequence). This CDR3 region has 14 residues. The junction had 8 bases not matched to a gene; V was cut back by 5 bases and J by 7 bases. This chain's CDR3 is CASSPGTGVREQYF. The CDR3 DNA reads TGTGCCAGCAGTCCCGGGACAGGGGTTAGGGAGCAGTACTTC.

This clonotype was recorded at least ten times. The rearrangement uses TRBV7-2 and TRBJ2-5; D remains ambiguous. The ends were cut back, 2 bases at V and 5 bases at J, with 6 bases in the middle. This CDR3 is built from 12 residues. CDR1 is SGHTA, CDR2 FQGNSA, per germline. The CDR3 here is CASSLIRETQYF. CDR3 DNA sequence: TGTGCCAGCAGCTTAATCCGGGAGACCCAGTACTTC.

This rearrangement joins TRBV29-1 to TRBJ2-5; D uncertain. CDR1 and CDR2 from the germline V gene are SQVTM and ANQGSEA. V was shortened by 5 bases and J by 0 bases, with 7 bases between the two germline ends. This CDR3 region has 12 residues. The CDR3 DNA is TGCAGCGTTAGCCAGAACCAAGAGACCCAGTACTTC. Its protein product is CSVSQNQETQYF.

The V gene is TRBV6-2 or TRBV6-3, the J gene TRBJ2-4; 7 bases line up with TRBD2. CDR1 and CDR2 (germline): MNHEY, SVGEGT. The V and J ends lost 10 bases and 13 bases, in that order; junction bases with no gene match: 22. The CDR3 is 15 amino acids. CDR3 sequence: CATILPREPYNEQYF. The DNA of the CDR3 is TGTGCCACCATCCTTCCGCGGGAGCCCTACAATGAGCAGTACTTC.

V is TRBV28 and J is TRBJ2-7, with D unclear. Trimming stripped 3 bases from V and 6 bases from J, with 12 bases between. The germline V gene encodes CDR1 MDHEN and CDR2 SYDVKM. The CDR3 is 13 residues long. CDR3 sequence: CASSFLPVPEQYF. CDR3 bases: TGTGCCAGCAGTTTTCTCCCCGTACCCGAGCAGTACTTC.

This sequence joins TRBV5-7 and TRBJ2-7; D might be TRBD1 or TRBD2, each matching 6 bases. TRBV5-7 counts as an open reading frame of uncertain function. V lost 4 bases to trimming and J lost 3 bases, with 20 bases between them. There are 16 residues in the CDR3. Written as DNA, the CDR3 is TGTGCCAGCAGCAAGAACCGGAGGGGGACCGTCTACGAGCAGTACTTC. Protein product: CASSKNRRGTVYEQYF.

The V and J genes are TRBV2 and TRBJ2-7; unclear D gene. Per the germline V gene, CDR1 is SNHLY and CDR2 is FYNNEI. CDR3 length equals 12 residues. Trimming stripped 7 bases from V and 3 bases from J, with 10 bases between. Here the CDR3 DNA reads TGTGCCAGCACCCCAGGCGACTACGAGCAGTACTTC. Encoded protein: CASTPGDYEQYF.

V gene TRBV12-3 or TRBV12-4 combines with J gene TRBJ2-1, with 9 bases that match TRBD2. Trimming at V came to 2 bases and at J to 6 bases, leaving 5 bases not matched to a gene. The CDR3 extends over 15 amino acids. The CDR3 protein is CASSLISGGSNEQFF. The CDR3 DNA reads TGTGCCAGCAGTTTAATCAGCGGGGGGTCCAATGAGCAGTTCTTC.